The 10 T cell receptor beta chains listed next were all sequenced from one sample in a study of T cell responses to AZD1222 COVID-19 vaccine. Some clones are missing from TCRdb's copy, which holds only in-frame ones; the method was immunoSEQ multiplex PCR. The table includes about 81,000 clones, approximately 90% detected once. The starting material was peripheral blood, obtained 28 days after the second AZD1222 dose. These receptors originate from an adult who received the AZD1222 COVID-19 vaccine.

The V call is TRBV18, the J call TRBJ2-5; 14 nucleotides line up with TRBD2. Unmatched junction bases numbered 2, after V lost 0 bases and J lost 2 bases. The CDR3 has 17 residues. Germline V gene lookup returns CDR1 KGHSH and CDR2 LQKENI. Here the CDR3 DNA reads TGTGCCAGCTCACCACCCGGGACTAGCGGGAGACAAGAGACCCAGTACTTC. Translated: CASSPPGTSGRQETQYF.

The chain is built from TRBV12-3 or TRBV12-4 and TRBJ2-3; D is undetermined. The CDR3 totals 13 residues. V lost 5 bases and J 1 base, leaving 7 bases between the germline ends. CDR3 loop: CASSDTGTDTQYF. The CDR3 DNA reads TGTGCCAGCAGTGATACGGGCACAGATACGCAGTATTTT.

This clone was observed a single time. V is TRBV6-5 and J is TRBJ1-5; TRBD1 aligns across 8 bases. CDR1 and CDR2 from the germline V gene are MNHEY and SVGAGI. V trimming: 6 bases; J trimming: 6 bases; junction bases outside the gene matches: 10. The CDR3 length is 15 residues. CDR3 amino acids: CASSTSDRGFQPQHF. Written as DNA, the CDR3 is TGTGCCAGCAGCACATCCGACAGGGGCTTTCAGCCCCAGCATTTT.

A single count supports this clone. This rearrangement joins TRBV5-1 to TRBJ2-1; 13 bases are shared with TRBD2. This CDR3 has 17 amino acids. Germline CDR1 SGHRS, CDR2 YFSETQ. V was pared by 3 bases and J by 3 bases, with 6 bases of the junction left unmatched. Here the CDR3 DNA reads TGCGCCAGCAGCTGGGCCGGACTAGCGGGAGTCTACAATGAGCAGTTCTTC. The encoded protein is CASSWAGLAGVYNEQFF.

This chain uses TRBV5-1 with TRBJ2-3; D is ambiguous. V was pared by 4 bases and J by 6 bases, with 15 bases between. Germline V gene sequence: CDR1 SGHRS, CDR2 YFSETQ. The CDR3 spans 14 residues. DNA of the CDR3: TGCGCCAGCAGCCCCCTTACACGAGAGGATACGCAGTATTTT. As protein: CASSPLTREDTQYF.

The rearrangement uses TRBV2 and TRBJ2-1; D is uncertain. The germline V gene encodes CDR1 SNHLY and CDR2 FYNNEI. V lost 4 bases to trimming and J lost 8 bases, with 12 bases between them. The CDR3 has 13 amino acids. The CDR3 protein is CASSALVLDEQFF. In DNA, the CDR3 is TGTGCCAGCAGTGCTCTAGTTTTGGATGAGCAGTTCTTC.

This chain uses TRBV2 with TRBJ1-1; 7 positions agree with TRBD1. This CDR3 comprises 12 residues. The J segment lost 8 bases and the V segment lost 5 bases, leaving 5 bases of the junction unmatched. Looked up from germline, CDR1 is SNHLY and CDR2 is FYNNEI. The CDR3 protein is CASSQQGREAFF. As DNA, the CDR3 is TGTGCCAGCAGTCAACAGGGGAGGGAAGCTTTCTTT.

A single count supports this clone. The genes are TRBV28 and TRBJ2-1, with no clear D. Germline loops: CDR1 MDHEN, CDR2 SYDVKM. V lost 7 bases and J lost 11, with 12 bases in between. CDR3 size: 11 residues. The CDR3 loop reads CASTTGLQQFF. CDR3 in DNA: TGTGCCAGCACTACGGGCCTCCAGCAGTTCTTC.

The CDR3, as DNA: TGTGCCAGCAGCCTAGAGACTAGCGGTCACACAGATACGCAGTATTTT. Protein: CASSLETSGHTDTQYF. This chain joins TRBV14 and TRBJ2-3, with TRBD2 matching 9 bases. There are 16 residues in the CDR3. CDR1 is SGHDN, CDR2 FVKESK, per germline. V gave up 4 bases and J gave up 2 bases; unmatched junction bases: 7.

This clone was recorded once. CDR3 nucleotide sequence: TGTGCCAGCAGCCCTAGGTACAATCAGCCCCAGCATTTT. The encoded protein is CASSPRYNQPQHF. This rearrangement joins TRBV7-2 to TRBJ1-5; D not resolved. Trimming took off 5 bases at V and 3 bases at J, with 8 bases between the two ends. Germline V gives CDR1 SGHTA, CDR2 FQGNSA. The CDR3 is 13 residues long.